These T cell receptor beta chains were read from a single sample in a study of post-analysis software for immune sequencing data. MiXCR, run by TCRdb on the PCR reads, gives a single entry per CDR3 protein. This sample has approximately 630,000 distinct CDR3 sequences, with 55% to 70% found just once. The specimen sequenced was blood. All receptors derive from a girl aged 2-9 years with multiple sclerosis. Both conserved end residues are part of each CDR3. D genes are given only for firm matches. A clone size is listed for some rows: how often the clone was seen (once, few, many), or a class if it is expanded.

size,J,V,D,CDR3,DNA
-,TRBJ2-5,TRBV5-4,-,CASSGKLGGGGETQYF,TGTGCCAGCAGCGGGAAATTGGGCGGGGGCGGGGAGACCCAGTACTTC
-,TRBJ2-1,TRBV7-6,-,CASSPERDEQFF,TGTGCCAGCAGCCCGGAGCGGGATGAGCAGTTCTTC
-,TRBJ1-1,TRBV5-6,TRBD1,CASSLKTGAITEAFF,TGTGCCAGCAGCTTGAAGACAGGGGCAATCACTGAAGCTTTCTTT
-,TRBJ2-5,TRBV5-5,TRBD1,CASSVGIGGRETQYF,TGTGCCAGCAGCGTGGGGATAGGGGGCAGGGAGACCCAGTACTTC
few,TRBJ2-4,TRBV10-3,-,CAISGVEFENIQYF,TGTGCCATCAGTGGAGTTGAATTCGAGAACATTCAGTACTTC
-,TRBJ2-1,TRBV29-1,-,CSVERGFCNEQFF,TGCAGCGTTGAACGCGGTTTTTGCAATGAGCAGTTCTTC
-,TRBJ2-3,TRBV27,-,CASKGGTDTQYF,TGTGCCAGCAAAGGTGGCACAGATACGCAGTATTTT
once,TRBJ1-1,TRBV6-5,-,CASSPLGLGTEAFF,TGTGCCAGCAGCCCGTTAGGGCTGGGCACTGAAGCTTTCTTT
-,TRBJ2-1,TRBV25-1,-,CASSGYPAGQQFF,TGTGCCAGCAGTGGTTACCCCGCGGGACAGCAGTTCTTC
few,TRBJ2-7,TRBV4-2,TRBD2,CASMHSAGANYEQYF,TGTGCCAGCATGCACTCGGCGGGAGCGAACTACGAGCAGTACTTC
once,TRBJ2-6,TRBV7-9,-,CASSDTGSGANVRTF,TGTGCCAGCAGCGACACAGGGAGCGGGGCCAACGTCCGGACTTTC
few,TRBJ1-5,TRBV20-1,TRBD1,CSAVQGVSVYSNQPQHF,TGCAGTGCGGTACAGGGGGTGAGCGTTTATAGCAATCAGCCCCAGCATTTT
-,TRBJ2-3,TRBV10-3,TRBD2,CAISGSGTSGDASTDTQYF,TGTGCCATCAGTGGATCCGGGACTAGCGGGGACGCTAGCACAGATACGCAGTATTTT
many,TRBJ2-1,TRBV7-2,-,CASSLDRGGNEQFF,TGTGCCAGCAGCTTAGACAGGGGGGGAAATGAGCAGTTCTTC
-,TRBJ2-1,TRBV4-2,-,CASSQGHSGPGKDEQFF,TGTGCCAGCAGCCAAGGCCACTCTGGGCCCGGCAAGGATGAGCAGTTCTTC
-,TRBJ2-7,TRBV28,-,CASSTFNEQYF,TGTGCCAGCAGTACTTTCAATGAGCAGTACTTC
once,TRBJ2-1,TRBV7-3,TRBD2,CASSLRSLAGRDNEQFF,TGTGCCAGCAGCTTAAGGTCCCTAGCGGGTCGGGACAATGAGCAGTTCTTC
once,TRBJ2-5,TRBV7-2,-,CASTNPTRRGTQYF,TGTGCCAGCACCAATCCCACCAGGAGGGGGACCCAGTACTTC
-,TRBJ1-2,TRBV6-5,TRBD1,CASSYSGTGVNYGYTF,TGTGCCAGCAGTTACTCAGGGACAGGGGTGAACTATGGCTACACCTTC
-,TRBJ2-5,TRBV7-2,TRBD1,CASSFHRGRRETQYF,TGTGCCAGCAGCTTCCACAGGGGGCGCAGAGAGACCCAGTACTTC
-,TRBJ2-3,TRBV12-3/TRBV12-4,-,CASSLPPSTDTQYF,TGTGCCAGCAGTCTCCCCCCCAGCACAGATACGCAGTATTTT
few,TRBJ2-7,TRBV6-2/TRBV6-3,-,CASGGVDPRVGPQQYF,TGTGCCAGCGGGGGAGTTGACCCCCGGGTGGGACCCCAGCAGTACTTC
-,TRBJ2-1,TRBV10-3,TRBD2,CAIRTGGSSYNEQFF,TGTGCCATCAGGACCGGGGGGAGCTCCTACAATGAGCAGTTCTTC
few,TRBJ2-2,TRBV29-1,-,CSVLGTINTGELFF,TGCAGCGTTTTGGGGACAATCAACACCGGGGAGCTGTTTTTT
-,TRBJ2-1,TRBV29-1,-,CSVESVGGGEQFF,TGCAGCGTTGAGTCAGTAGGGGGGGGAGAGCAGTTCTTC
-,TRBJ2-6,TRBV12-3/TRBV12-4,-,CASSFTQGRGSGANVLTF,TGTGCCAGCAGTTTTACCCAGGGGAGAGGCTCTGGGGCCAACGTCCTGACTTTC
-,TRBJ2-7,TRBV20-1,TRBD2,CSARDKSSGDNEQYF,TGCAGTGCTAGAGATAAGTCTAGCGGGGACAACGAGCAGTACTTC
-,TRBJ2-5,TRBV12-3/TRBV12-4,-,CASSSLPRPETQYF,TGTGCCAGCAGCTCACTCCCTAGGCCCGAGACCCAGTACTTC
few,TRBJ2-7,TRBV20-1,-,CSATRSITGYEQYF,TGCAGTGCCACTCGTTCCATTACTGGCTACGAGCAGTACTTC
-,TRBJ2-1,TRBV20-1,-,CSARDNFQQFF,TGCAGTGCTAGAGATAACTTCCAGCAGTTCTTC
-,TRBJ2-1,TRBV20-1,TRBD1,CSARAWDRGRGEQFF,TGCAGTGCTAGAGCCTGGGACAGGGGGCGCGGTGAGCAGTTCTTC
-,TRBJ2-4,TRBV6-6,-,CASSPRWGRLIEDIQYF,TGTGCCAGCAGCCCCAGATGGGGCAGGTTAATTGAGGACATTCAGTACTTC
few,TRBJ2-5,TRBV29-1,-,CSVGDREGETQYF,TGCAGCGTTGGCGACAGGGAGGGCGAGACCCAGTACTTC
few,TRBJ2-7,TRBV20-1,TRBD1,CSAPSGTDRYEQYF,TGCAGTGCCCCCAGTGGGACAGACCGCTACGAGCAGTACTTC
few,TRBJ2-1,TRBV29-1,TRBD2,CSVSTSGYNEQFF,TGCAGCGTCTCGACTAGCGGATACAATGAGCAGTTCTTC
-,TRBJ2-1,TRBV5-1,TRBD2,CASSLRTGRAGGISNGQFF,TGCGCCAGCAGCTTAAGGACAGGGAGAGCGGGGGGGATTTCCAATGGGCAGTTCTTC
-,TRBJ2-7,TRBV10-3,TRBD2,CAIETSGDLEQYF,TGTGCCATCGAGACTAGCGGGGATCTCGAGCAGTACTTC